The present TCR beta chain was sequenced within a study of T cells in Graves' hyperthyroidism and ophthalmopathy. Germline loops: CDR1 MDHEN, CDR2 SYDVKM. CDR3 size: 13 residues. The V end lost 7 bases, the J end lost 3 bases, and 13 bases lay between the germline ends. RNA transcripts yielded amplified TCR beta CDR3 regions. HTBI primers were the set used in a first-round RT-PCR of the TCR CDR3. TCRdb ran MiXCR on the multiplex PCR reads and lists one entry per CDR3 protein. This table has about 640,000 distinct CDR3 sequences, around 21% appearing once. This chain connects TRBV28 to TRBJ2-7; weak D call: TRBD1 (5 bases). The sequenced sample consisted of blood. The origin of this receptor is a man younger than 40 with Graves' ophthalmopathy. The DNA of the CDR3 is TGTGCCAGCACCACTCAGGGTGTCTACGAGCAGTACTTC. This translates into CASTTQGVYEQYF.